The rows below give T cell receptor beta chains drawn from one sample of a study of cytomegalovirus exposure and HLA in healthy donors. The assay was immunoSEQ multiplex PCR, and TCRdb's table has in-frame clones only and misses some. The sample yields under 150,000 clones, about 85% seen once. Sequenced sample: PBMCs. These receptors were collected from a female donor in good health and CMV-seronegative. Each CDR3 is given without its conserved first and last residue. The D gene is left open where the match is weak. Clone size appears in some rows only: once, few, many, or a class for an expanded clone.

v_call	d_call	clone_size	j_call	cdr3_aa
TRBV27	NA	few	TRBJ2-3	ASSFLRGRDTQY
TRBV10-3	NA	once	TRBJ1-2	AISESRGGDYGYT
TRBV20-1	TRBD1	few	TRBJ1-2	SAGTGAGYT
TRBV27	TRBD2	NA	TRBJ2-2	ATRTSGSRGTGELF
TRBV27	NA	NA	TRBJ1-1	TSSLPGVTEAF
TRBV5-4	TRBD1	NA	TRBJ2-1	ASSGGQGVNEQF
TRBV5-4	NA	NA	TRBJ1-1	ASSSPRAGENTEAF
TRBV18	TRBD1	NA	TRBJ1-1	ASSPWAGGNTEAF
TRBV30	TRBD1	few	TRBJ1-1	AWSGDRGNTEAF
TRBV27	TRBD1	NA	TRBJ1-5	ASSPYYRGAPQPQH
TRBV29-1	NA	NA	TRBJ1-1	SIRQTNTEAF
TRBV4-1	TRBD2	NA	TRBJ2-1	ASSQGLRGAVSYNEQF
TRBV6-6	TRBD2	few	TRBJ2-7	ASSYDSGSSYEQY
TRBV5-1	NA	NA	TRBJ1-1	ASSWTQNTEAF
TRBV11-3	TRBD1	once	TRBJ2-5	ASSKQGARETQY
TRBV2	TRBD2	once	TRBJ2-3	ASSATSGSGDTQY
TRBV7-8	NA	NA	TRBJ1-1	ASSSMGGNTEAF
TRBV6-4	TRBD1	NA	TRBJ2-7	ASSRLGQGAYEQY
TRBV7-9	NA	NA	TRBJ1-3	ASSLNIRDNPIY
TRBV12-5	TRBD1	NA	TRBJ2-7	ASGWDRGCEQY
TRBV5-5	NA	few	TRBJ1-4	ASSSELVPNEKLF
TRBV14	TRBD2	NA	TRBJ2-1	ASSQAGLGGNEQF
TRBV2	TRBD1	NA	TRBJ1-2	ANYKTGGTDGYT
TRBV5-6	NA	few	TRBJ2-1	ASSGLRTYNEQF
TRBV7-9	NA	few	TRBJ2-1	ASSQTASNEQF
TRBV4-3	TRBD1	NA	TRBJ1-5	ASSRDRGPGQPQH
TRBV2	NA	NA	TRBJ2-7	ASSAGRDHEQY
TRBV2	NA	NA	TRBJ1-2	ASGQSPYGYT
TRBV9	TRBD1	NA	TRBJ1-1	ASSEGLTGGGTEAF
TRBV27	NA	few	TRBJ1-1	ASSPRASTEAF
TRBV7-6	NA	NA	TRBJ2-1	ASSEGNEQF
TRBV9	TRBD1	NA	TRBJ2-5	ASSRQGTAIQETQY
TRBV7-2	NA	NA	TRBJ2-6	ASSLVGGQAWGANVLT
TRBV7-6	NA	once	TRBJ1-1	ASSSRGHTEAF
TRBV4-1	TRBD1	once	TRBJ2-4	ASSPWTGGLQY
TRBV13	NA	NA	TRBJ2-2	ASSLVTGAGELF
TRBV5-1	TRBD1	NA	TRBJ2-3	ASSLAGTGTTDTQY